This T cell receptor (beta chain) came from a study of patients and donors after allogeneic stem cell transplantation. TCRdb fed the RT-PCR reads into MiXCR, producing one record per CDR3 protein. The table includes 95,000 to 120,000 distinct CDR3 sequences, 35% detected once. The CDR3 contains 14 residues. Germline CDR1 is SQVTM and CDR2 is ANQGSEA. V shed 6 bases, J shed 2 bases, and the junction held 4 bases outside the gene matches. The sequencing sample was made of blood, either unsorted or a sorted T cell fraction (not recorded which). The origin of this receptor is a human donor who was either an allogeneic HSCT recipient or a stem cell or donor lymphocyte infusion donor (not recorded which). It is not recorded whose cells these are; they may come from a transplant donor. The chain combines TRBV29-1 with TRBJ2-7, with TRBD2 matching 13 bases. CDR3 sequence reads: CSVLLAGGPYEQYF. CDR3 DNA sequence: TGCAGCGTCCTACTAGCGGGAGGGCCCTACGAGCAGTACTTC.